What follows describes a single TCR beta chain. Authors' analysis steps: Counts of nucleated cells, estimated from reference gene primer amplification, were obtained. Some clones are missing from TCRdb's copy, which holds only in-frame ones; the method was immunoSEQ multiplex PCR. The V and J calls and clone size were taken over from that table, and D and trimming were inferred from the DNA. The sample holds some 310,000 clones, around 86% seen once. This sample is drawn from a study of blood T cell repertoires in COVID-19. Study-level information: Samples representing acute and convalescent COVID-19 were sourced from the United States, Italy and Spain. Sources were T cells, B-cell-depleted T cells, or PBMCs; the material itself was cDNA or gDNA.

Germline V gene data show CDR1 as LGHDT and CDR2 as YNNKEL (reference sequence). The CDR3 has 14 amino acids. Trimming pared 6 bases from V and 1 base from J, leaving 12 bases between. Material for sequencing was peripheral blood. This TCR derives from a man in his fifties with active or convalescent COVID-19. The chain combines TRBV3-1 (or the pseudogene TRBV3-2) with TRBJ2-5; TRBD1 might be the D (5 bases). In DNA, the CDR3 is TGTGCCAGCAGTTTCCAGGGCCTCCAAGAGACCCAGTACTTC. Translating it yields CASSFQGLQETQYF.